This T cell receptor (beta chain) appears in the sequencing data of a study of blood T cell repertoires in COVID-19. On the study more broadly: Samples representing acute and convalescent COVID-19 were sourced from the United States, Italy and Spain. PBMCs, B-cell-depleted T cells, or T cells provided the cDNA or gDNA that made up the material.

Profiling relied on immunoSEQ multiplex PCR, and the TCRdb table lists in-frame clones only, not all of them. The top ten hold under 5% of the sample, which has roughly 310,000 clones, around 87% seen once. J was trimmed by 6 bases and V by 2 bases; bases with no gene match: 2. The CDR3 contains 14 residues. CDR1 is MNHEY, CDR2 SMNVEV, per germline (reference sequence). J is TRBJ1-5 and V is TRBV27, with TRBD1 matching over 9 bases. The clonotype comes from a woman between 50 and 59 years old with active or convalescent COVID-19. What was sequenced was peripheral blood. CDR3 DNA: TGTGCCAGCAGTTTAGGGACAGGGAGTCAGCCCCAGCATTTT. It encodes CASSLGTGSQPQHF.